Given below is one T cell receptor (beta chain) in context. Its antigen is as yet unknown. This CDR3 is also generated by other DNA sequences in the sample. This sample was included in a study of shared clonotypes between healthy human individuals. For the study at large: Plates per donor: three CD4 naive, three CD4 memory, two CD8 naive, one CD8 memory.

Naive-designated CD8 cells lacked CD45RO, were positively enriched for CCR7, and omitted terminally differentiated effector memory CD45RA+ cells. General study findings and limits: Investigators expected sequencing depth to affect clonotype sharing among donors.

V lost 6 bases and J lost 5; bases outside the gene matches: 1. The CDR3 has 12 amino acids. Germline V CDR1 and CDR2: SNHLY, FYNNEI. Assay used: immunoSEQ multiplex PCR; TCRdb lists only in-frame clones, some missing. The sample records over 2 million clones, approximately 95% being singletons. This chain joins TRBV2 and TRBJ2-3; 8 bases fit TRBD1. The source material was naive CD8+ T cells sorted from blood. The source is a man between 18 and 35 years old in good health. The CDR3 protein is CASRQGGDTQYF. CDR3 sequence (DNA): TGTGCCAGCAGACAGGGGGGAGATACGCAGTATTTT.